Listed here are 29 T cell receptor beta chains from one sample, sequenced in a study of type 1 regulatory T cells. TCRdb ran MiXCR on the reads and lists one entry per CDR3 protein. This sample has 75,000 to 100,000 distinct CDR3 sequences, with about a third found just once. The sample was CD4+ T cells, either the whole sample or a sorted fraction (not recorded which). The receptors were sampled from a human donor in good health.

V is TRBV7-9 and J is TRBJ2-3; TRBD2 matches at 10 bases. Germline-derived CDR1 and CDR2 are SEHNR and FQNEAQ (reference sequence). Unmatched junction bases numbered 6, after V lost 5 bases and J lost 1 base. The CDR3 runs to 16 residues. CDR3 nucleotide sequence: TGTGCCAGCAGCATCGGTGGGACTAGCGGCACAGATACGCAGTATTTT. It encodes CASSIGGTSGTDTQYF. Supplemented by reference TRBV7-9 and TRBJ2-3, the full variable domain reads DTGVSQNPRHKITKRGQNVTFRCDPISEHNRLYWYRQTLGQGPEFLTYFQNEAQLEKSRLLSDRFSAERPKGSFSTLEIQRTEQGDSAMYLCASSIGGTSGTDTQYFGPGTRLTVL.

The V and J genes are TRBV20-1 and TRBJ1-4; tentative D call: TRBD1 (5 bases). Germline CDR1 and CDR2: DFQATT and SNEGSKA (reference sequence). This CDR3 spans 14 amino acids. V was pared by 3 bases and J by 8 bases, with 16 bases between. CDR3 coding DNA: TGCAGTGCTAGTCCAGACAGAGTTGACGAAAAACTGTTTTTT. This gives the protein CSASPDRVDEKLFF.

In the case of this clonotype: Without the conserved terminal phenylalanine or tryptophan, this CDR3 likely stems from a read error. V and J are TRBV15 and TRBJ2-3; 13 nucleotides align to TRBD2. Per germline, CDR1 LNHNV and CDR2 YYDKDF (reference sequence). After removal of 0 bases from V and 4 bases from J, the junction contained 1 base not matched to a gene. This CDR3 contains 16 residues. The CDR3 protein is CATSRDTSGRADTQYY. The DNA for the CDR3 is TGTGCCACCAGCAGAGATACTAGCGGGAGGGCAGATACGCAGTATTAT.

Only a few counts were recorded for this clonotype. The chain couples TRBV7-2 to TRBJ1-2; no definite D call. Germline lookup yields CDR1 SGHTA and CDR2 FQGNSA. V shed 5 bases and J shed 0 bases, with 13 bases lying between them. CDR3 length: 15 amino acids. In nucleotides, the CDR3 is TGTGCCAGCAGCCCGAGACCCTCTTCTAACTATGGCTACACCTTC. Translating gives CASSPRPSSNYGYTF.

This clonotype appeared a few times. The chain links TRBV5-1 to TRBJ1-2; TRBD1 matches 11 bases. This CDR3 has 15 residues. In germline, CDR1 is SGHRS, CDR2 YFSETQ. V was pared by 3 bases and J by 3 bases, with 4 bases of the junction left unmatched. Here the CDR3 DNA reads TGCGCCAGCAGCTGGACAGGGGGCGTGGACTATGGCTACACCTTC. Translating it yields CASSWTGGVDYGYTF.

The chain links TRBV7-8 to TRBJ1-1; D is ambiguous. The CDR3 is made up of 13 amino acids. Looked up from germline, CDR1 is SGHVS and CDR2 is FQNEAQ. The V and J ends lost 1 base and 4 bases respectively, with 7 bases between them. The CDR3 region has the DNA TGTGCCAGCAGCTTAGACTTTTCCACTGAAGCTTTCTTT. It yields the protein CASSLDFSTEAFF.

This CDR3 is CASRGLAGRYNEQFF. For the CDR3, the DNA is TGTGCCAGTAGAGGACTAGCGGGAAGATACAATGAGCAGTTCTTC. V gene TRBV19 combines with J gene TRBJ2-1, with TRBD2 identical over 12 bases. J was trimmed by 4 bases and V by 6 bases; bases with no gene match: 4. The CDR3 totals 15 residues. In germline, CDR1 is LNHDA, CDR2 SQIVND (reference sequence).

The chain uses TRBV7-2 and TRBJ1-5; no reliable D call. The ends were cut back, 5 bases at V and 0 bases at J, with 14 bases in the middle. Germline loops: CDR1 SGHTA, CDR2 FQGNSA. The CDR3 is made up of 16 amino acids. CDR3 region: CASSPVGGYSNQPQHF. CDR3 DNA: TGTGCCAGCAGCCCAGTCGGAGGTTATAGCAATCAGCCCCAGCATTTT.

This chain links TRBV19 with TRBJ1-1; unclear D gene. There are 15 residues in the CDR3. V was cut by 1 base and J by 5 bases, with 14 bases left in between. CDR1 is LNHDA and CDR2 is SQIVND in the germline V gene (reference sequence). The CDR3 spells CASSIVGLTGTEAFF. CDR3 coding DNA: TGTGCCAGTAGTATAGTTGGGTTGACGGGAACTGAAGCTTTCTTT.

For this clonotype: Compared with germline, one end of the junction differs, possibly owing to a read error. This sequence joins TRBV20-1 and TRBJ2-1; D is tentatively TRBD1 or TRBD2 (5 bases each). The germline V gene has CDR1 DFQATT and CDR2 SNEGSKA (reference sequence). CDR3 length: 13 residues. This CDR3 reads CSAKGTIYNEQFF. CDR3 bases: TGTAGTGCTAAAGGGACCATATACAATGAGCAGTTCTTC.

The CDR3 spells CSATRQGAATQYF. The CDR3 region has the DNA TGCAGTGCTACCAGACAGGGGGCGGCGACCCAGTACTTC. The chain has TRBV20-1 and TRBJ2-5; 10 nucleotides match TRBD1. In germline, CDR1 is DFQATT, CDR2 SNEGSKA (reference sequence). The CDR3 spans 13 residues. Germline trimming cut 4 bases from V and 7 bases from J; bases unmatched to any gene: 6.

This clonotype was recorded a few times. The genes are TRBV29-1 and TRBJ2-7; D is undetermined. CDR3 length: 12 amino acids. Trimming stripped 7 bases from V and 1 base from J, with 11 bases between. The V gene's germline CDR1 is SQVTM and CDR2 ANQGSEA. The CDR3 nucleotides read TGCAGCGCCCTCTTGGAATCCTACGAGCAGTACTTC. It encodes CSALLESYEQYF.

The V and J genes are TRBV15 and TRBJ1-3; D unresolved. Germline CDR1 and CDR2: LNHNV and YYDKDF (reference sequence). Trimming took 0 bases from V and 2 from J, leaving 11 bases between them. This CDR3 region has 16 residues. The CDR3 sequence is CATSREATKTGNTIYF. CDR3 DNA: TGTGCCACCAGCAGAGAGGCGACGAAGACTGGAAACACCATATATTTT. Together with reference TRBV15 and TRBJ1-3, the CDR3 gives the full variable domain: DAMVIQNPRYQVTQFGKPVTLSCSQTLNHNVMYWYQQKSSQAPKLLFHYYDKDFNNEADTPDNFQSRRPNTSFCFLDIRSPGLGDTAMYLCATSREATKTGNTIYFGEGSWLTVV.

The chain carries TRBV7-8 and TRBJ2-1; TRBD1 agrees at 7 bases. V gave up 11 bases and J gave up 4 bases; unmatched junction bases: 11. The CDR3 spans 14 residues. Germline V gene data show CDR1 as SGHVS and CDR2 as FQNEAQ. CDR3 nucleotides: TGTGCCGGTTCCGTACTGACAGGGTACAATGAGCAGTTCTTC. Translating it yields CAGSVLTGYNEQFF.

The table lists this clonotype with a few counts. This rearrangement joins TRBV28 to TRBJ2-7; D is possibly TRBD1 (5 bases). Germline assignment: CDR1 MDHEN and CDR2 SYDVKM. Between the trimmed V and J ends, which lost 7 bases and 0 bases, there was a span of 13 bases. This CDR3 region has 14 residues. CDR3 nucleotide sequence: TGTGCCAGCATTGACAGTAACCCCTCCTACGAGCAGTACTTC. Amino acids: CASIDSNPSYEQYF.

The chain is built from TRBV18 and TRBJ2-1; 7 nucleotides match TRBD2. The CDR3 consists of 19 residues. V was clipped by 2 bases and J by 1 base; unmatched bases: 14. Germline values: CDR1 KGHSH, CDR2 LQKENI. The CDR3 region is CASSPSFSGPRRSYNEQFF. The CDR3 DNA follows: TGTGCCAGCTCACCAAGCTTTAGCGGGCCCAGGAGATCCTACAATGAGCAGTTCTTC.

This sequence joins TRBV20-1 and TRBJ2-5, with 12 bases that match TRBD1. V lost 6 bases and J lost 5; bases outside the gene matches: 7. Germline values: CDR1 DFQATT, CDR2 SNEGSKA (reference sequence). The CDR3 has 14 amino acids. DNA of the CDR3: TGCAGTGCACCCGGGACAGGGGGCGCGGAGACCCAGTACTTC. Residues: CSAPGTGGAETQYF.

This clonotype was seen a handful of times. CDR3 region: CASSQDTTDTQYF. Written as DNA, the CDR3 is TGTGCCAGCAGCCAAGACACCACAGATACGCAGTATTTT. This rearrangement joins TRBV7-3 to TRBJ2-3; D unclear. Deletions cut 5 bases from V and 2 bases from J, with 8 bases between. Germline values: CDR1 SGHTA, CDR2 FQGTGA. This CDR3 contains 13 residues.

This clonotype was found a few times. V gene TRBV18 combines with J gene TRBJ2-5, with a weak D call TRBD1 (6 bases). CDR3 size: 13 residues. Germline V gene data show CDR1 as KGHSH and CDR2 as LQKENI. V lost 8 bases and J 5 bases, leaving 15 bases between the germline ends. The CDR3 spells CASTLQGWETQYF. The CDR3, as DNA: TGTGCCAGCACTCTACAGGGTTGGGAGACCCAGTACTTC.

This clonotype has just a few counts. This chain links TRBV5-5 with TRBJ2-7; 9 bases are shared with TRBD2. V lost 2 bases and J lost 2; bases outside the gene matches: 5. Per the germline V gene, CDR1 is SGHKS and CDR2 is YYEKEE (reference sequence). There are 15 residues in the CDR3. The CDR3 spells CASSLTLAGTYEQYF. CDR3 DNA: TGTGCCAGCAGCTTAACCCTAGCGGGGACCTACGAGCAGTACTTC.

This clonotype was seen a handful of times. The V gene is TRBV28, the J gene TRBJ2-1; D not certain. Germline CDR1 and CDR2: MDHEN and SYDVKM. Trimming cost V 2 bases and J 9 bases, with 11 bases left between them. CDR3 length: 13 amino acids. The CDR3 bases are TGTGCCAGCAGTTTACAGTTTTCAAGTGAGCAGTTCTTC. It codes for CASSLQFSSEQFF.

The gene calls are TRBV7-2 and TRBJ2-7, with unresolved D. The CDR3 length is 15 residues. Germline CDR1 is SGHTA and CDR2 is FQGNSA. The V end lost 0 bases, the J end lost 9 bases, and 18 bases lay between the germline ends. CDR3 coding DNA: TGTGCCAGCAGCTTAGCGCCAACTTCATACGAGAGGCAGTACTTC. Amino acid sequence: CASSLAPTSYERQYF.

This chain joins TRBV25-1 and TRBJ2-7, with TRBD2 identical over 8 bases. CDR1 MGHDK and CDR2 SYGVNS come from the germline V gene. The CDR3 is 14 amino acids. J was trimmed by 7 bases and V by 7 bases; bases with no gene match: 12. In nucleotides, the CDR3 is TGTGCCAGCACTCGAGGGGGTAGCGGGGCTGAGCAGTACTTC. It specifies CASTRGGSGAEQYF.

CDR3 bases: TGTGCCAGCAGCCAAGCGGTGAGCAATCAGCCCCAGCATTTT. Protein: CASSQAVSNQPQHF. V and J are TRBV3-1 and TRBJ1-5; D gene uncertain. The CDR3 is made up of 14 amino acids. Germline-derived CDR1 and CDR2 are LGHDT and YNNKEL (reference sequence). The ends were cut back, 1 base at V and 1 base at J, with 5 bases in the middle.

The chain is built from TRBV15 and TRBJ2-2, with a tentative D call TRBD2 (6 bases). V gave up 3 bases and J gave up 3 bases, with 11 bases separating them. CDR1 is LNHNV and CDR2 is YYDKDF in the germline V gene (reference sequence). The CDR3 has 15 amino acids. The CDR3 loop is CATSSSGGDTGELFF. Written as DNA, the CDR3 is TGTGCCACCAGCAGCAGCGGAGGGGACACCGGGGAGCTGTTTTTT.

The gene calls are TRBV5-6 and TRBJ1-1, with D perhaps TRBD1 (5 bases). The germline V and J ends were trimmed by 7 bases and 8 bases, with 15 bases remaining between them. This CDR3 is 12 amino acids long. CDR1 and CDR2 from the germline V gene are SGHDT and YYEEEE. The CDR3 nucleotides read TGTGCCAGCGGCTGGGACCTCGAAGAAGCTTTCTTT. Its protein product is CASGWDLEEAFF.

The table lists this clonotype with many counts. The chain is built from TRBV11-2 and TRBJ1-2; TRBD1 aligns across 8 bases. Per germline, CDR1 SGHAT and CDR2 FQNNGV. The CDR3 consists of 13 residues. Trimming took 5 bases from V and 9 from J; bases not matched to a gene: 8. Here the CDR3 reads CASSQGQVNRYTF. As DNA, the CDR3 is TGTGCCAGCAGCCAGGGACAGGTTAATCGCTACACCTTC.

The sample holds one count of this clonotype. The chain couples TRBV20-1 to TRBJ2-5, with 13 positions matching TRBD2. This CDR3 has 18 residues. The germline gives CDR1 DFQATT, CDR2 SNEGSKA (reference sequence). J gave up 2 bases and V 0 bases, and 9 bases lay outside the gene matches. The CDR3 DNA reads TGCAGTGCTAGAGATTTCCGGACTAGCGGGAGTTGGCAAGAGACCCAGTACTTC. As protein: CSARDFRTSGSWQETQYF.

This clonotype is categorized as medium-sized (0.01 to 0.1%). V is TRBV7-2 and J is TRBJ2-7, with D possibly matching TRBD2 (6 bases). The CDR3 is made up of 13 amino acids. V lost 1 base, J lost 3 bases, and 7 bases lay in between. The germline V gene has CDR1 SGHTA and CDR2 FQGNSA. For the CDR3, the DNA is TGTGCCAGCAGCTTAGGGGGGGTCTACGAGCAGTACTTC. This translates into CASSLGGVYEQYF.